The rows below give T cell receptor beta chains drawn from one sample of a study of T-cell reconstitution after alpha-beta-depleted transplantation in children. TCRdb reprocessed the PCR reads with MiXCR, giving one entry per CDR3 protein. The sample holds approximately 980,000 distinct CDR3 sequences, about 30% seen once. The sequences come from PBMCs, mostly from graft donor cells, collected 360 days after TCRalphabeta/CD19-depleted stem cell transplant. Receptors were obtained from a boy less than two years old who had a stem cell transplant for SCID, so the T cells may come from the graft donor. Each CDR3 is given without its conserved first and last residue.

J | V | CDR3
TRBJ1-1 | TRBV12-3/TRBV12-4 | ASSFTGTKLLEVF
TRBJ2-7 | TRBV7-9 | ASSGGLVCALSGEQY
TRBJ2-7 | TRBV28 | ASTPTGTRPYEQY
TRBJ1-1 | TRBV5-6 | ASSLRPDGTTGREAF
TRBJ1-5 | TRBV12-3/TRBV12-4 | ASSLIVRLGYSNQPQH
TRBJ2-7 | TRBV20-1 | SAYRGGTSYEQY
TRBJ2-5 | TRBV28 | ASSPSSGPGRETQY
TRBJ2-7 | TRBV7-9 | ASSFLTPGEQY
TRBJ1-1 | TRBV12-3/TRBV12-4 | ASSPQGQGNTEAF
TRBJ2-5 | TRBV7-7 | ASSLTPGLQETQY
TRBJ2-1 | TRBV6-5 | ASSYSNQAALREQF
TRBJ1-2 | TRBV20-1 | SAHQGAGGYT
TRBJ2-7 | TRBV20-1 | CARFSSGGYSYEQY
TRBJ2-1 | TRBV27 | ASSLTGGYYNEQF
TRBJ2-7 | TRBV7-9 | ASSQGPPGEQY
TRBJ2-7 | TRBV4-1 | ASSQALRVGTVAYEQY
TRBJ2-7 | TRBV27 | ASSLLRRDRGIGEQY
TRBJ2-3 | TRBV2 | AGGIRTDTQY
TRBJ1-1 | TRBV12-3/TRBV12-4 | ASSLRGQGEAF
TRBJ2-7 | TRBV6-5 | ASSYEGLYEQY
TRBJ1-1 | TRBV29-1 | SAAGPLTEAF
TRBJ1-5 | TRBV27 | ASSLYSDDKNQPQH
TRBJ2-5 | TRBV7-8 | ASSSSALQETQY
TRBJ1-4 | TRBV20-1 | SAPEGEKLF
TRBJ1-1 | TRBV7-9 | ASSLWRGDTEAF
TRBJ1-2 | TRBV10-2 | ASNDAGGNYGYT
TRBJ1-5 | TRBV12-3/TRBV12-4 | ASSLDRGKNQPQH
TRBJ2-4 | TRBV5-1 | ASSLNGGDIQY
TRBJ2-3 | TRBV24-1 | ATSDSLVAGFPDTQY
TRBJ2-5 | TRBV12-3/TRBV12-4 | ASGGTSGETQY
TRBJ2-7 | TRBV5-1 | ASSTGGLARTYEQY
TRBJ2-1 | TRBV3-1 | ASSHNHGEQF
TRBJ2-3 | TRBV5-1 | ASRKGQGASDTQY
TRBJ2-1 | TRBV12-3/TRBV12-4 | ASSLGLAGANGQF
TRBJ2-2 | TRBV4-1 | ASRGQGVGTGELF
TRBJ2-7 | TRBV5-8 | ASSSGISCEQY